Included here is one T cell receptor beta chain sequence, with context. Its specificity is not known. These data belong to a study of cytomegalovirus exposure and HLA in healthy donors. General observations from the study: Among donors in an Asian-associated ancestry cluster, a later analysis reportedly found fewer N-insertions than the roughly 680-donor mean. Among the most significant clusters, several appeared linked to common viral pathogens in a later analysis.

Germline lookup yields CDR1 SGHRS and CDR2 YFSETQ. The V end lost 4 bases, the J end lost 5 bases, and 16 bases lay between the germline ends. CDR3 length equals 15 residues. The primer mix had 60 Vbeta and 13 Jbeta primers. TCRdb's table, derived via immunoSEQ multiplex PCR, lists solely in-frame clones and lacks some. Of 150,000 to 200,000 clones in the sample, around 77% are singletons; the top ten hold over 2.5%. The chain combines TRBV5-1 with TRBJ2-1; D possibly corresponds to TRBD2 (7 bases). Specimen: PBMCs. The clonotype comes from a female donor in good health and CMV-seronegative. CDR3 sequence: CASSLVGGGDNEQFF. CDR3 in DNA: TGCGCCAGCAGCCTAGTGGGAGGGGGGGACAATGAGCAGTTCTTC. Full variable domain (outside the CDR3, taken from reference TRBV5-1 and TRBJ2-1): KAGVTQTPRYLIKTRGQQVTLSCSPISGHRSVSWYQQTPGQGLQFLFEYFSETQRNKGNFPGRFSGRQFSNSRSEMNVSTLELGDSALYLCASSLVGGGDNEQFFGPGTRLTVL.